The 32 T cell receptor beta chains reported below all come from one sample, sequenced in a study of T cells in women clearing cervical HPV infection. The assay was immunoSEQ multiplex PCR, and TCRdb's table has in-frame clones only and misses some. The sample's table shows roughly 30,000 clones. Material for sequencing was blood buffy coat. The receptors were gathered from a woman between 18 and 75 years old with a cervical HPV16 infection that either progressed to CIN3+ or cleared (not recorded which).

As concerns this clone: With the read ending 3 residues before the CDR3 end, the germline J gene is used to fill in that end. This sequence joins TRBV2 and TRBJ2-3; D gene uncertain. Germline V gene data show CDR1 as SNHLY and CDR2 as FYNNEI. V lost 10 bases to trimming and J lost 1 base, with 9 bases between them. This CDR3 is built from 12 residues. Incomplete CDR3 DNA: TGTGCCATCGCACGGGGCACAGATACG. It yields the protein CAIARGTDT. The CDR3, in full, reads CAIARGTDTQYF.

Regarding this clone: The read halts 3 residues ahead of the CDR3 end, with the missing end drawn from the germline J gene. The chain joins TRBV4-2 to TRBJ2-3; TRBD2 matches at 7 bases. Germline V gives CDR1 LGHNA, CDR2 YNFKEQ. The CDR3 is 21 residues long. The V gene end was trimmed by 4 bases and the J gene end by 6 bases; junction bases not matched to a gene: 28. CDR3 in amino acids: CASSPRGREPPTPPHYDTQYF. Incomplete CDR3 DNA: TGTGCCAGCAGCCCACGAGGGCGGGAGCCACCAACGCCACCTCACTACGATACG.

As to this clone: The CDR3 end falls 3 residues outside the read, so it is completed with the germline J gene. The chain carries TRBV29-1 and TRBJ2-7; maybe TRBD2 (5 bases). In germline, CDR1 is SQVTM, CDR2 ANQGSEA. The CDR3 runs to 14 residues. V dropped 0 bases and J dropped 4 bases, with 13 bases sitting between them. CDR3 sequence: CSVEDTAEGYEQYF. CDR3 DNA, as far as it was read: TGCAGCGTTGAAGATACAGCGGAAGGGTACGAG.

A note on this clone: The CDR3 extends 3 residues past the end of the read, so its final part is completed from the germline J gene. V and J are TRBV6-1 and TRBJ2-3; D uncertain. The CDR3 spans 13 residues. The germline CDR1 and CDR2 sequences are MNHNS and SASEGT. The ends were cut back, 3 bases at V and 6 bases at J, with 10 bases in the middle. Incomplete CDR3 DNA: TGTGCCAGCAGTGACCCCCTTATGGATACG. This encodes CASSDPLMDT. Given in full, the CDR3 is CASSDPLMDTQYF.

The CDR3 DNA, read in part, is TGTGCCAGCAGCCCCCTTCTAGCGGGCTACGAG. Translated, it gives CASSPLLAGYE. The full CDR3 reads CASSPLLAGYEQYF. This chain joins TRBV7-9 and TRBJ2-7; 8 bases are a match to TRBD2. The read ends 3 residues early relative to the CDR3; the germline J gene fills the gap. From germline, CDR1 is SEHNR and CDR2 FQNEAQ (reference sequence). This CDR3 comprises 14 residues. V dropped 5 bases and J dropped 3; count of bases not matched to a gene: 6.

In the case of this clone: The DNA ends 3 residues before the CDR3 does, and the rest of the CDR3 is filled in from the germline J gene. The chain links TRBV18 to TRBJ1-6, with D unclear. The V end was cut by 3 bases, the J end by 7 bases, with 13 bases between. The germline V gene has CDR1 KGHSH and CDR2 LQKENI. This CDR3 is 15 amino acids long. CDR3: CASSPSLGWNSPLHF. The covered CDR3 bases are TGTGCCAGCTCACCGAGCCTCGGGTGGAATTCACCC.

As regards this clone: Read sequence stops 3 residues before the CDR3 end, and the germline J gene provides the missing end. V and J are TRBV9 and TRBJ2-1; D perhaps matches TRBD2 (5 bases). The CDR3 extends over 15 amino acids. From germline, CDR1 is SGDLS and CDR2 YYNGEE. V lost 1 base, J lost 7 bases, and 15 bases lay in between. CDR3 DNA, as far as it was read: TGTGCCAGCAGCGTATCAACTAGTGCCCCAAATGAG. It is translated as CASSVSTSAPNE. In full, the CDR3 is CASSVSTSAPNEQFF.

Regarding this clone: The CDR3 goes on 3 residues after the read ends, and that part is filled in from the germline J gene. V gene TRBV19 combines with J gene TRBJ2-1; 9 positions match TRBD1. CDR1 is LNHDA, CDR2 SQIVND, per germline (reference sequence). J was trimmed by 7 bases and V by 1 base; bases with no gene match: 8. The CDR3 is 16 residues long. The CDR3 protein is CASSIAWGTGLNEQFF. Partial CDR3 DNA: TGTGCCAGTAGTATAGCCTGGGGGACAGGGTTGAATGAG.

In the case of this clone: The read gets to within 3 residues of the CDR3 end, and the germline J gene fills in the rest. This sequence joins TRBV9 and TRBJ2-5; TRBD2 agrees at 11 bases. The CDR3 has 16 residues. The germline CDR1 and CDR2 sequences are SGDLS and YYNGEE. V dropped 0 bases and J dropped 4; count of bases not matched to a gene: 5. This CDR3 is CASSVGGGTSGETQYF. Incomplete CDR3 DNA: TGTGCCAGCAGCGTAGGAGGGGGGACTAGCGGAGAGACC.

As to this clone: Read coverage stops 3 residues before the CDR3 terminus; the germline J gene supplies the remainder. The rearrangement joins TRBV6-2 or TRBV6-3 to TRBJ2-2, with 9 bases that match TRBD2. There are 17 residues in the CDR3. CDR1 and CDR2 from the germline V gene are MNHEY and SVGEGT. V dropped 0 bases and J dropped 3; count of bases not matched to a gene: 5. The CDR3 here is CASSYSSGSPYTGELFF. The part of the CDR3 DNA that was read is TGTGCCAGCAGTTACTCTAGCGGGAGTCCGTACACCGGGGAG.

A note on this clone: The read gets to within 3 residues of the CDR3 end, and the germline J gene fills in the rest. The V gene is TRBV2, the J gene TRBJ2-5; 8 nucleotides match TRBD1. The V and J ends lost 7 bases and 7 bases, in that order; junction bases with no gene match: 14. Germline CDR1 and CDR2: SNHLY and FYNNEI. There are 15 residues in the CDR3. CDR3 residues: CASTESAGGEGTQYF. CDR3 bases read: TGTGCCAGCACCGAGAGCGCAGGGGGCGAGGGGACC.

Details on this clone: The sequenced fragment ends 3 residues before the CDR3 boundary, so the rest is inferred from the germline J gene. This chain uses TRBV20-1 with TRBJ1-1; D gene uncertain. Germline loops: CDR1 DFQATT, CDR2 SNEGSKA (reference sequence). The CDR3 covers 17 residues. V shed 1 base and J shed 6 bases, with 24 bases lying between them. CDR3 amino acids: CSARGQPSMSSWSEAFF. Partial CDR3 DNA: TGCAGTGCTAGAGGGCAGCCTAGTATGTCGTCTTGGTCTGAA.

To note about this clone: The sequenced fragment ends 3 residues before the CDR3 boundary, so the rest is inferred from the germline J gene. This chain joins TRBV4-2 and TRBJ1-2; 7 nucleotides line up with TRBD1. This CDR3 is built from 15 residues. Germline CDR1 LGHNA, CDR2 YNFKEQ. CDR3 DNA (partial): TGTGCCAGCAGCCAAGGACAGGGAGGCGACGTGAGC. The encoded protein is CASSQGQGGDVS. The whole CDR3 sequence is CASSQGQGGDVSYTF.

Of note for this clone: Sequencing ends 3 residues short of the CDR3 end; the germline J gene provides the rest. V gene TRBV30 combines with J gene TRBJ2-2; D call uncertain. This CDR3 comprises 13 residues. The germline V gene encodes CDR1 GTSNPN and CDR2 SVGIG (reference sequence). CDR3 DNA (partial): TGTGCCTGGAGTGTACGGTTAAATTCACCG. Translating gives CAWSVRLNSP. The full CDR3 protein is CAWSVRLNSPLFF.

As to this clone: Read data end 3 residues before the CDR3 end; the end is taken from the germline J gene. The rearrangement links TRBV18 to TRBJ2-3, with 10 nucleotides matching TRBD1. The length of the CDR3 is 15 residues. Looked up from germline, CDR1 is KGHSH and CDR2 is LQKENI. CDR3 residues: CASSPPGQGKETQYF. Incomplete CDR3 DNA: TGTGCCAGCTCACCACCGGGACAGGGGAAAGAGACG. Based on the CDR3 plus reference TRBV18 and TRBJ2-3, the full variable domain is NAGVMQNPRHLVRRRGQEARLRCSPMKGHSHVYWYRQLPEEGLKFMVYLQKENIIDESGMPKERFSAEFPKEGPSILRIQQVVRGDSAAYFCASSPPGQGKETQYFGPGTRLTVL.

Worth noting for this clone: The read finishes 3 residues shy of the CDR3 end, and the germline J gene is used to complete it. The chain employs TRBV7-2 and TRBJ2-5; TRBD2 is a possible D gene (6 bases). Germline lookup yields CDR1 SGHTA and CDR2 FQGNSA. V was cut by 2 bases and J by 7 bases, with 17 bases left in between. The CDR3 extends over 15 amino acids. The part of the CDR3 DNA that was read is TGTGCCAGCAGCTTACAACCGGGACTCTCTGTGACC. Residues: CASSLQPGLSVT. From start to end, the CDR3 is CASSLQPGLSVTQYF.

About this clone: The CDR3 is cut off 3 residues early in the read; its end comes from the germline J gene. The V gene is TRBV20-1, the J gene TRBJ2-3, with 10 nucleotides matching TRBD2. The CDR3 contains 20 residues. V gave up 1 base and J gave up 0 bases; unmatched junction bases: 16. CDR1 and CDR2 from the germline V gene are DFQATT and SNEGSKA (reference sequence). CDR3 residues: CSARGRSGGREGTSTDTQYF. The covered CDR3 bases are TGCAGTGCTAGAGGTCGTAGCGGGGGGAGGGAAGGAACTAGCACAGATACG.

As for this clone: The read terminates 3 residues ahead of where the CDR3 ends, so the germline J gene completes it. J is TRBJ1-5 and V is TRBV29-1; 10 nucleotides align to TRBD1. CDR1 and CDR2 from the germline V gene are SQVTM and ANQGSEA. V lost 3 bases and J lost 5; bases outside the gene matches: 13. The CDR3 sequence is 17 residues long. CDR3: CSVEVGGTGTGDQPQHF. The DNA read from the CDR3 is TGCAGCGTTGAGGTGGGGGGAACCGGGACAGGGGATCAGCCC.

In regard to this clone: The CDR3 end falls 3 residues outside the read, so it is completed with the germline J gene. The rearrangement joins TRBV7-8 to TRBJ2-1, with D possibly being TRBD2 (5 bases). The V gene lost 2 bases and the J gene lost 0 bases, with 8 bases spanning the gap. This CDR3 is 15 amino acids long. CDR1 SGHVS and CDR2 FQNEAQ come from the germline V gene. The part of the CDR3 DNA that was read is TGTGCCAGCAGCTTATCCCTAGCCTCCTACAATGAG. This gives the protein CASSLSLASYNE. The full CDR3 sequence reads CASSLSLASYNEQFF.

As concerns this clone: Sequencing ends 3 residues short of the CDR3 end; the germline J gene provides the rest. V is TRBV14 and J is TRBJ2-1; D unclear. This CDR3 is built from 13 residues. Trimming left V 0 bases short and J 8 bases short, with 8 bases between. Germline CDR1 and CDR2: SGHDN and FVKESK. This chain's CDR3 is CASSQDLVHEQFF. The part of the CDR3 DNA that was read is TGTGCCAGCAGCCAAGATCTTGTTCATGAG.

Turning to this clone: The read terminates 3 residues before the CDR3 end, so the remaining end is supplied by the germline J gene. This chain connects TRBV2 to TRBJ1-3; tentatively, D is TRBD1 (6 bases). CDR3 length equals 14 residues. Between the trimmed V and J ends, which lost 4 bases and 2 bases, there was a span of 9 bases. Germline CDR1 reads SNHLY; CDR2 reads FYNNEI. CDR3 protein: CASSVQGTGNTIYF. The sequenced CDR3 bases are TGTGCCAGCAGTGTACAGGGAACTGGAAACACC.

Turning to this clone: From the germline J gene comes the end of the CDR3, since the read stops 3 residues before it. V and J are TRBV12-3 or TRBV12-4 and TRBJ1-1; 7 bases agree with TRBD1. The junction had 10 bases not matched to a gene; V was cut back by 5 bases and J by 1 base. This CDR3 has 16 amino acids. CDR3 loop: CASSPGQIAWNTEAFF. CDR3 DNA (partial): TGTGCCAGCAGTCCGGGACAGATAGCATGGAACACTGAA.

A word on this clone: The CDR3 is cut off 3 residues early in the read; its end comes from the germline J gene. The chain carries TRBV2 and TRBJ2-5; 10 bases match TRBD2. The V gene's germline CDR1 is SNHLY and CDR2 FYNNEI. CDR3 length: 15 amino acids. The J segment lost 1 base and the V segment lost 6 bases, leaving 5 bases of the junction unmatched. The chain's CDR3 is CASSGTSDFQETQYF. The DNA read from the CDR3 is TGTGCCAGCAGCGGGACTAGCGACTTCCAAGAGACC.

Turning to this clone: The read ends 3 residues shy of where the CDR3 ends; the end is completed using the germline J gene. The chain has TRBV11-1 and TRBJ2-7; D is possibly TRBD2 (6 bases). The germline V and J ends were trimmed by 1 base and 6 bases, with 7 bases remaining between them. This CDR3 comprises 12 residues. In germline, CDR1 is SGHAT, CDR2 FQDESV (reference sequence). The CDR3 is CASSLGRGEQYF. CDR3 DNA, as far as it was read: TGTGCCAGCAGCTTAGGGAGGGGCGAG. Full variable domain (outside the CDR3, taken from reference TRBV11-1 and TRBJ2-7): EAEVAQSPRYKITEKSQAVAFWCDPISGHATLYWYRQILGQGPELLVQFQDESVVDDSQLPKDRFSAERLKGVDSTLKIQPAELGDSAMYLCASSLGRGEQYFGPGTRLTVT.

On this clone: The CDR3 end is not reached by the read, which stops 3 residues before it; the germline J gene fills it in. The chain joins TRBV5-4 to TRBJ2-5; 11 bases fit TRBD2. The length of the CDR3 is 14 residues. V gave up 5 bases and J gave up 3 bases; unmatched junction bases: 3. Germline assignment: CDR1 SGHNT and CDR2 YYREEE (reference sequence). CDR3 bases read: TGTGCCAGCAGGACACTAGCGGGAGAAGAGACC. Translation gives CASRTLAGEET. The whole CDR3 sequence is CASRTLAGEETQYF.

Regarding this clone: The CDR3 goes on 3 residues after the read ends, and that part is filled in from the germline J gene. The genes are TRBV20-1 and TRBJ2-1; 10 nucleotides match TRBD1. The junction had 8 bases not matched to a gene; V was cut back by 6 bases and J by 6 bases. This CDR3 region has 14 residues. Germline lookup yields CDR1 DFQATT and CDR2 SNEGSKA (reference sequence). The CDR3 DNA, read in part, is TGCAGTGCCCTCGGGGGGACAGGGGTCAATGAG. This codes for CSALGGTGVNE. In full, the CDR3 is CSALGGTGVNEQFF.

A note on this clone: The read ends 3 residues shy of where the CDR3 ends; the end is completed using the germline J gene. The V and J genes are TRBV7-9 and TRBJ2-4; D not resolved. CDR3 length equals 14 residues. Germline-derived CDR1 and CDR2 are SEHNR and FQNEAQ (reference sequence). CDR3 bases read: TGTGCCAGCAGCTCATCCGGAGTAAACTATGGT. Translated, it gives CASSSSGVNYG. The CDR3 as a whole reads CASSSSGVNYGQYF.

In regard to this clone: The read halts 3 residues ahead of the CDR3 end, with the missing end drawn from the germline J gene. V gene TRBV7-9 combines with J gene TRBJ1-2; 9 nucleotides align to TRBD1. Looked up from germline, CDR1 is SEHNR and CDR2 is FQNEAQ (reference sequence). This CDR3 contains 15 residues. CDR3 DNA (partial): TGTGCCAGCAGCTTAGCGGGACAGGGATCCGACGAC. The encoded protein is CASSLAGQGSDD. The whole CDR3 sequence is CASSLAGQGSDDYTF. Supplemented by reference TRBV7-9 and TRBJ1-2, the full variable domain reads DTGVSQNPRHKITKRGQNVTFRCDPISEHNRLYWYRQTLGQGPEFLTYFQNEAQLEKSRLLSDRFSAERPKGSFSTLEIQRTEQGDSAMYLCASSLAGQGSDDYTFGSGTRLTVV.

Points on this clone: The CDR3 extends 3 residues past the end of the read, so its final part is completed from the germline J gene. The chain uses TRBV5-4 and TRBJ2-1; TRBD2 aligns across 9 bases. The length of the CDR3 is 15 residues. Germline loops: CDR1 SGHNT, CDR2 YYREEE (reference sequence). V shed 5 bases and J 0 bases; nucleotides not matched to a gene: 3. The covered CDR3 bases are TGTGCCAGCAGGGCTAGCGGGAACTCCTACAATGAG. Protein product: CASRASGNSYNE. The CDR3 reads in full as CASRASGNSYNEQFF.

Of note for this clone: The read ends 3 residues early relative to the CDR3; the germline J gene fills the gap. The chain carries TRBV20-1 and TRBJ2-1; 10 nucleotides agree with TRBD2. The CDR3 extends over 18 amino acids. V lost 3 bases, J lost 0 bases, and 11 bases stayed unmatched. Germline V gene sequence: CDR1 DFQATT, CDR2 SNEGSKA (reference sequence). The chain's CDR3 is CSASQIAGGLSSYNEQFF. Partial CDR3 DNA: TGCAGTGCTAGCCAAATAGCGGGGGGCTTAAGCTCCTACAATGAG.

Regarding this clone: The CDR3 end is not reached by the read, which stops 3 residues before it; the germline J gene fills it in. The rearrangement links TRBV6-2 or TRBV6-3 to TRBJ2-4; 10 positions agree with TRBD1. Germline-derived CDR1 and CDR2 are MNHEY and SVGEGT. The CDR3 has 15 amino acids. Here the CDR3 reads CASSVTRQGANGQYF. CDR3 DNA, as far as it was read: TGTGCCAGCAGTGTCACCCGACAGGGGGCGAACGGT.

Remarks on this clone: The read ends 3 residues early relative to the CDR3; the germline J gene fills the gap. V and J are TRBV5-1 and TRBJ2-3, with 10 nucleotides matching TRBD2. Germline trimming cut 4 bases from V and 2 bases from J; bases unmatched to any gene: 7. The CDR3 contains 16 residues. The germline V gene has CDR1 SGHRS and CDR2 YFSETQ. Partial CDR3 DNA: TGCGCCAGCAGCGGACCTAGCGGGAGTACCACAGATACG. Protein product: CASSGPSGSTTDT. The whole CDR3 protein reads CASSGPSGSTTDTQYF.